This TCR beta chain was sequenced during a study of T cell responses to AZD1222 COVID-19 vaccine. Study as a whole: Investigators merged groups given second doses at roughly 4 or roughly 12 weeks.

The germline CDR1 and CDR2 sequences are SGHRS and YFSETQ. J was trimmed by 0 bases and V by 4 bases; bases with no gene match: 3. This CDR3 has 15 residues. Notes on this clone: Its antigen is unknown.

Produced via immunoSEQ multiplex PCR; TCRdb's table is partial and in-frame only. The sample includes some 130,000 clones, about 90% of them seen just once. Study results and caveats: Repertoires were sampled only after the peak T cell response. When two AZD1222 doses had been given, Spike-specific TCR breadth and depth rose. Females outnumbered males among donors, who were mostly white British; clonal diversity was possibly underestimated.

The receptor's source is an adult in good health. The specimen was peripheral blood, collected on day 0 of AZD1222 vaccination. The chain joins TRBV5-1 to TRBJ1-4; the match to TRBD1 covers 7 bases. CDR3 protein: CASSRDSATNEKLFF. The DNA of the CDR3 is TGCGCCAGCAGCCGGGACAGTGCAACTAATGAAAAACTGTTTTTT.